This T cell receptor (beta chain) was found in a study of blood T cell repertoires in COVID-19. As for the study in general: From the United States, Italy and Spain came samples of acute and convalescent COVID-19. T cells, B-cell-depleted T cells, or PBMCs provided the cDNA or gDNA that served as material.

Only a few counts were recorded for this clone. V was pared by 2 bases and J by 5 bases, with 25 bases between. This CDR3 spans 18 amino acids. Germline CDR1 SGHNT, CDR2 YYREEE (reference sequence). Original analysis: For nucleated cells, counts were estimated from reference gene primer amplification. Profiling relied on immunoSEQ multiplex PCR, and the TCRdb table lists in-frame clones only, not all of them. The V and J calls and clone size were taken over from that table, and D and trimming were inferred from the DNA. This table has around 100,000 clones, 75% to 95% appearing once. V usage is TRBV5-4 and J usage is TRBJ1-1; possible D gene TRBD1, 5 bases. Sample: peripheral blood. The sequence came from a man aged 50-60 years with acute or convalescent COVID-19. This CDR3 is CASSLGYVSTANGTEAFF. The CDR3 DNA sequence: TGTGCCAGCAGCTTAGGGTACGTGTCGACAGCCAATGGGACTGAAGCTTTCTTT.